This T cell receptor (beta chain) was found in a study of cytomegalovirus exposure and HLA in healthy donors listed by TCRdb under 2017. Notes on the research overall: An earlier analysis of several hundred of the donors reported approximately 260 Gb of sequence data and 95 million to 130 million unique TCR beta sequences obtained from about 170 million T cells. A later genetic analysis used genome-wide SNP genotypes for 398 of the 666 donors, treating that subset as a discovery cohort. Several DR-DQ haplotypes were handled as single units for association and clustering because linkage in the cohort was strong. The later analysis used no new phenotypic data to find candidate immune exposures, relying instead on TCR beta sequences and their occurrence across donors. Along with the approximately 700-subject first cohort, a separate validation cohort of over 90 different subjects was used. The study combined high-throughput TCR immunosequencing, statistical association of individual TCRs with disease status, and machine learning to predict cytomegalovirus infection status. The study aimed to test whether cataloging public T cell receptors could reveal signatures of past pathogen exposure. Typing coverage varied by locus: roughly 629-640 donors for A, B, C, DRB1 and DQB1; roughly 520 for DQA1; about 600 for DPA1; approximately 450 for DPB1. An earlier analysis of around 580 of the donors used high-throughput TCR beta sequencing to judge whether each TCR beta V gene segment behaved as functional or pseudogenic. Class I and class II HLA loci were covered by the typing at four-digit resolution. Donor age, sex, ethnicity and CMV serostatus were compiled together with the repertoire data. Roughly 300 gigabases of sequencing data and around 88 million unique TCR sequences made up an early release that covered approximately 650 HLA-typed donors. To study patterns of TCR occurrence, a later analysis re-analyzed previously published TCR beta repertoires from 700 or so donors and added high-resolution HLA genotyping. All discovery cohort repertoires had been generated using a single sequencing platform. Across approximately 400 genotyped donors of the cohort, an average of 235,054 unique TCR beta nucleotide sequences per donor were sequenced, and roughly 20% of those sequences were non-productive. Of the roughly 430 genotyped donors, approximately 82% fell in the genetic ancestry cluster associated with self-reported Caucasian donors. Using immunosequencing, the study profiled T cell repertoires from 500 to 800 subjects and related those repertoires to cytomegalovirus serostatus. General findings and caveats noted by the study authors: The cohort was sequenced for TCR beta chains only, and without alpha or paired-chain data the features that could be detected were limited. For the cohort, immune exposure information was limited to CMV serostatus. Most CMV-associated TCR beta chains appeared to be HLA-restricted in a later analysis, and the HLA associations seemed to be driven largely by CMV exposure. In a later genetic analysis, a missense DCLRE1C variant was associated with V-gene and J-gene trimming of TCR beta chains, and the association was replicated in an independent cohort. Over 15 rarely observed V segments, including chromosome 9 orphons, were excluded from the earlier analysis of approximately 600 of the donors because counts were too low. According to a later genetic analysis, donors in an Asian-associated ancestry cluster had fewer N-insertions in productive TCRs than the approximately 670-donor mean. In a later analysis, the rate of TCR association differed among HLA loci, with DRB1 alleles having the most associated TCRs and HLA-C alleles having the fewest. Some IMGT-functional V segments, including TRBV6-2 and TRBV6-3, could not be distinguished by the 87-base-pair reads and were therefore excluded. Linkage disequilibrium might explain the correlated functional status among segregating V segments, but an unknown experimental factor could not be ruled out. In an earlier analysis of about 550 of the donors, most TCR beta V segments were observed in productive rearrangements about 87% or about 30% of the time, broadly matching IMGT annotations. A later analysis reported that several top co-occurrence clusters appeared linked to parvovirus B19, influenza, CMV and Epstein-Barr virus. The sequencing pipeline was judged likely to have produced a cluster of highly shared sequence variants as a technical artifact. HLA typing was unavailable for some donors at each locus, so association tests used only the typed subset. A few of the identified cytomegalovirus-associated TCR beta chains were confirmed in vitro to be specific for cytomegalovirus antigens. In the study, around 150 TCR beta chains were listed as associated with cytomegalovirus. In both the original and validation cohorts, the classifier was reported to diagnose cytomegalovirus status with high specificity and sensitivity. In a later analysis, HLA-associated TCR beta chains showed more clonal expansion and lower generation probabilities than non-associated chains that were equally common. A further reported finding was that TCR beta sequences accurately predicted the HLA-A and HLA-B alleles for most subjects in the first cohort. Across donors, most TCR sequences were observed very rarely, whereas some public TCRs were present in many individuals. According to the authors, the approach could potentially be generalized to other disease states and immunological phenotypes. Roughly uniform sequencing depth across donors was assumed in presence/absence analyses, although this assumption may not hold. Specific HLA alleles were associated with 15,000 to 20,000 TCR beta sequences at a false discovery rate of 0.05 in a later analysis. When HLA alleles, especially DR and DQ, strongly co-occurred, TCR associations were difficult to assign to individual alleles.

Germline trimming amounts to 7 bases on V and 10 bases on J, with 11 as the count of junction bases outside the gene matches. Inclusive of the bounding cysteine and phenylalanine, the CDR3 is 14 residues long. The retained sequence is limited to the CDR3, 42 bases, with the frame set at the first base. CDR1 and CDR2 are drawn from the germline V gene: MNHEY, SVGAGI. With regard to this clone: Its binding antigen is unknown. No clone much larger than this one lies a single base away; base qualities are absent.

The cohort was made up of around 720 healthy bone marrow donors. At the time of sampling, every cohort member was nominally healthy, though immune exposures that went unrecorded were likely present. The donor tested CMV seronegative and was one of the 352 seronegative cohort members. Each donor provided a peripheral blood sample, and peripheral blood mononuclear cells were used for TCR beta sequencing. The Qiagen DNeasy Blood Extraction Kit was used to extract genomic DNA from the blood cell samples. Libraries were prepared through the immunoSEQ multiplex PCR assay. For the multiplex PCR, a mixture combining 60 forward primers for TCR Vbeta segments and 13 reverse primers for TCR Jbeta segments was used. A multiplex PCR assay on genomic DNA amplified the CDR3 region of rearranged TCR beta genes. Amplified TCR beta libraries were sequenced as 87-base-pair reads on the Illumina HiSeq System. Turning to the authors' computational methods: In a later analysis, 77 million or so unique TCR beta chains were counted across the 666 repertoires, and roughly 11 million of these chains were shared by at least two donors. A nearest-neighbor algorithm error-corrected the raw reads and collapsed the reads into unique sequences, merging closely related sequences to remove PCR and sequencing errors. Alignment of CDR3 sequences to IMGT reference sequences was used to assign V, D and J gene segments. For a sequence to be retained, a match of at least six nucleotides to both a V gene segment and a J gene segment was required. A rearrangement was called productive if the CDR3 had no stop codons and remained in frame with V and J, and every other rearrangement was called non-productive. Following IMGT convention, CDR3 was defined as the stretch from the second conserved V-encoded cysteine to the conserved J-encoded phenylalanine. The earlier analysis of some 550 of the donors excluded any sequence lacking an unambiguous match to a single V gene segment. An earlier analysis of 550 to 650 of the donors classified V segments as functional when productive rearrangements were above 56.7% and as segregating when the standard deviation between donors was above 5%. A statistical classification framework was built for diagnosing cytomegalovirus status from the catalog of TCR beta chain sequences. In a later analysis, V and J genes were assigned by comparing TCR nucleotide sequences against IMGT/GENE-DB human TR gene sequences. Using the TCRdist pipeline, a later analysis assigned CDR3 sequences along with most-parsimonious VDJ recombination scenarios. In a later analysis, each TCR beta chain was defined by its CDR3 amino acid sequence together with its V-gene family, and reads without a unique V-gene family were excluded. To address suspected cross-contamination and a sequencing artifact, a later analysis removed 450 to 700 highly shared, low-generation-probability nucleotide sequences. In a later analysis, a clonal expansion index was calculated for each public chain from normalized within-repertoire ranks of inferred template counts. Generation probabilities in a later analysis came from a VDJ recombination model fitted to out-of-frame rearrangements, and those results were checked against IGoR. In a later analysis, hypergeometric tests were used to score TCR-TCR, TCR-HLA and TCR-CMV co-occurrence, with a repertoire-size bias correction applied to TCR pairs. A later analysis estimated false discovery rates by permuting HLA or CMV assignments 20 times. In a later analysis, co-occurring TCRs were grouped using DBSCAN, and TCRdist sequence similarity was added for clustering within HLA-allele-positive subsets. Repertoires with fewer than 30,000 or more than 120,000 public chains were left out of co-occurrence clustering, as were four to six repertoires with anomalous nucleotide sharing. As stored in TCRdb, this immuneACCESS dataset retains in-frame rearrangements with V and J assigned. A fraction of the clones does not appear; measured against another copy, unresolved V genes explain less than half of the discrepancy, and the remainder lacks a known reason. D and trimming were read from the DNA, whereas the V and J calls and clone size are those reported in that table. This sample gives approximately 120,000 clones in total; 60% to 85% of them show up just once. The ten largest clones capture about 3.5% of the sample.

The rearrangement joined TRBV6-5 to TRBJ1-4, with TRBD1 identical over 8 junction bases. The sample comprised PBMCs. This clonotype originated in a young man in good health and CMV-seronegative. The DNA reads TGTGCCAGCACTGAGGGGGCCACAGGGGGAAAACTGTTTTTT. This sequence encodes CASTEGATGGKLFF.